This entry features one T cell receptor beta chain sequence. Its antigen is still unknown. Within one base of it there is no much larger clone, and no base qualities were kept. CDR1 and CDR2 were assigned from the germline V gene as SGHRS and YFSETQ. After removal of 4 bases from V and 1 base from J, the junction retains 10 bases not matched to a gene. The CDR3 runs 16 amino acids, cysteine and phenylalanine included. Of the read, only the CDR3 DNA is kept; its 48 bases are in frame from base 1. The source of the sample is a study of cytomegalovirus exposure and HLA in healthy donors (TCRdb year 2017). General notes on the study: In an earlier analysis of under 750 of the donors, 276 Gb of sequence data and some 100 million unique TCR beta sequences from 180 million or so T cells were reported. To decide whether each TCR beta V gene segment behaved as functional or pseudogenic, an earlier analysis of over 500 of the donors relied on high-throughput TCR beta sequencing. Every discovery cohort repertoire had been produced on one sequencing platform. In a later genetic analysis, genome-wide SNP genotypes for about 55% of the 666 donors were used, and that subset was treated as a discovery cohort. Donor age, sex, ethnicity and CMV serostatus were collected together with the repertoire data. To predict cytomegalovirus infection status, the study combined high-throughput TCR immunosequencing, statistical association of individual TCRs with disease status, and machine learning. In the later analysis, no new phenotypic data were used to find candidate immune exposures; instead, reliance was placed on TCR beta sequences and their occurrence across donors. An early release that covered about 600 HLA-typed donors contained approximately 300 gigabases of sequencing data and 80 million or so unique TCR sequences. A separate validation cohort of approximately 120 different subjects was used in addition to the roughly 700-subject first cohort. Across around 400 genotyped donors of the cohort, an average of about 240,000 unique TCR beta nucleotide sequences per donor were sequenced, and about a sixth of those sequences were non-productive. Roughly 5 DR-DQ haplotypes were handled as single units for association and clustering, since linkage in the cohort was strong. The genetic ancestry cluster associated with self-reported Caucasian donors included around four fifths of the approximately 410 genotyped donors. The number of donors typed differed by locus, with roughly 620-630 for A, B, C, DRB1 and DQB1, more than 500 for DQA1, 606 for DPA1, and around 460 for DPB1. The study aimed to test whether cataloging public T cell receptors could reveal signatures of past pathogen exposure. The T cell repertoires of 666 subjects were profiled by immunosequencing and related to cytomegalovirus serostatus. HLA typing covered class I and class II loci at four-digit resolution. To study patterns of TCR occurrence, a later analysis re-analyzed previously published TCR beta repertoires from 500 to 850 donors and added high-resolution HLA genotyping.

Library generation was performed with the immunoSEQ multiplex PCR assay. A mixture of 60 forward primers for TCR Vbeta segments and 13 reverse primers for TCR Jbeta segments was used in the multiplex PCR. A multiplex PCR assay on genomic DNA amplified the CDR3 region of rearranged TCR beta genes. On the Illumina HiSeq System, the amplified TCR beta libraries were sequenced as 87-base-pair reads. Per the original workflow: A later analysis tallied 75 million to 95 million unique TCR beta chains across the 666 repertoires, and about 12 million of those chains were shared by two or more donors. Raw reads were error-corrected and collapsed into unique sequences with a nearest-neighbor algorithm that merged closely related sequences to remove PCR and sequencing errors. To assign V, D and J gene segments, CDR3 sequences were aligned to IMGT reference sequences. For a sequence to be retained, at least a six-nucleotide match to both a V gene segment and a J gene segment was required. A rearrangement was called productive if the CDR3 had no stop codons and remained in frame with V and J, and every other rearrangement was called non-productive. CDR3 was defined by IMGT convention, running from the second conserved V-encoded cysteine to the conserved J-encoded phenylalanine. Sequences without an unambiguous match to a single V gene segment were excluded from the earlier analysis of several hundred of the donors. An earlier analysis of 587 of the donors classified V segments as functional when productive rearrangements were above 56.7% and as segregating when the standard deviation between donors was above 5%. A statistical classification framework was built for diagnosing cytomegalovirus status from the catalog of TCR beta chain sequences. A later analysis assigned V and J genes by comparing TCR nucleotide sequences with IMGT/GENE-DB human TR gene sequences. Using the TCRdist pipeline, a later analysis assigned CDR3 sequences along with most-parsimonious VDJ recombination scenarios. A later analysis defined each TCR beta chain by its CDR3 amino acid sequence plus V-gene family, and excluded reads lacking a unique V-gene family. In a later analysis, some 600 highly shared, low-generation-probability nucleotide sequences were removed to address suspected cross-contamination and a sequencing artifact. In a later analysis, a clonal expansion index for each public chain was calculated from normalized within-repertoire ranks of inferred template counts. Generation probabilities in a later analysis came from a VDJ recombination model fitted to out-of-frame rearrangements, and those results were checked against IGoR. A later analysis scored TCR-TCR, TCR-HLA and TCR-CMV co-occurrence with hypergeometric tests, applying a repertoire-size bias correction to TCR pairs. In a later analysis, false discovery rates were estimated by permuting HLA or CMV assignments 20 times. In a later analysis, co-occurring TCRs were grouped using DBSCAN, and TCRdist sequence similarity was added for clustering within HLA-allele-positive subsets. Repertoires with fewer than 30,000 or more than 120,000 public chains, plus five repertoires with anomalous nucleotide sharing, were excluded from co-occurrence clustering. TCRdb retrieved this table from immuneACCESS and kept in-frame rearrangements only. Not all clones are present; in checked studies, unresolved V genes account for under half, and no reason is known for the remainder. That table is the source of V, J and clone size, and D and trimming were worked out from the DNA. This sample gives 190,000 or so clones in total; roughly 87% of them show up just once. Jointly, the top ten make up 1.6% of the sample.

In total, roughly 670 healthy bone marrow donors made up the cohort. Cohort members were all nominally healthy when sampled, although unrecorded immune exposures were likely present. The donor tested CMV seronegative and was one of the 352 seronegative cohort members. A peripheral blood sample was collected from each donor, and TCR beta sequencing was performed on peripheral blood mononuclear cells. Genomic DNA extraction from the blood cell samples was performed with the Qiagen DNeasy Blood Extraction Kit. The investigation overall reported the following: Because HLA typing was missing for some donors at each locus, association tests included only the typed subset. In a later analysis, most CMV-associated TCR beta chains were found to appear HLA-restricted, with HLA associations seemingly driven largely by CMV exposure. The cohort was sequenced for TCR beta chains only, and without alpha or paired-chain data the features that could be detected were limited. A later analysis associated about 16,000 TCR beta sequences with specific HLA alleles at a false discovery rate of 0.05. The sequencing pipeline was judged likely to have produced a cluster of highly shared sequence variants as a technical artifact. CMV serostatus was the only immune exposure information available for the cohort. In a later genetic analysis, a missense DCLRE1C variant was associated with V-gene and J-gene trimming of TCR beta chains, and the association was replicated in an independent cohort. The presence/absence analyses assumed that sequencing depth was roughly uniform across donors, and that assumption may not be true. In vitro tests confirmed that a few of the cytomegalovirus-associated TCR beta chains recognize cytomegalovirus antigens. In both the original and validation cohorts, the classifier was reported to diagnose cytomegalovirus status with high specificity and sensitivity. Most TCR sequences were seen in very few donors, while some public TCRs were found in many individuals. Broadly in line with IMGT annotations, most TCR beta V segments showed up in productive rearrangements about 87% or about 30% of the time in an earlier analysis of several hundred of the donors. The study listed over 150 TCR beta chains as associated with cytomegalovirus. In a later analysis, HLA-associated TCR beta chains were found to be more clonally expanded and to have lower generation probabilities than equally common non-associated chains. When HLA alleles, especially DR and DQ, strongly co-occurred, TCR associations were difficult to assign to individual alleles. According to a later genetic analysis, donors in an Asian-associated ancestry cluster had fewer N-insertions in productive TCRs than the roughly 700-donor mean. Because counts were too low, roughly 18 rarely observed V segments, including chromosome 9 orphons, were left out of the earlier analysis of approximately 500 of the donors. A later analysis found that TCR association rates varied across HLA loci, with DRB1 alleles showing the most associated TCRs and HLA-C alleles the fewest. According to a later analysis, parvovirus B19, influenza, CMV and Epstein-Barr virus appeared linked to several top co-occurrence clusters. The 87-base-pair reads could not distinguish some IMGT-functional V segments, including TRBV6-2 and TRBV6-3, so those segments were excluded. A further reported finding was that TCR beta sequences accurately predicted the HLA-A and HLA-B alleles for most subjects in the first cohort. Correlated functional status among segregating V segments might be attributable to linkage disequilibrium, but an unknown experimental factor could not be ruled out. It was suggested by the authors that the approach could potentially be generalized to other disease states and immunological phenotypes.

This clonotype originated in a man aged 45-65 years in good health and CMV-seronegative. The sequenced material came from PBMCs. The chain joins TRBV5-1 to TRBJ2-5; 7 middle bases align to TRBD1. The sequenced DNA: TGCGCCAGCAGCGGGCGACAGGGATTGGGCCAAGAGACCCAGTACTTC. It is translated as CASSGRQGLGQETQYF.